The clone carrying this T cell receptor beta chain was recorded a few times. In the original processing: Estimation of nucleated cell counts relied on the amplification of reference gene primers. Assay used: immunoSEQ multiplex PCR; TCRdb lists only in-frame clones, some missing. V and J calls plus clone size are reproduced from that table; the DNA served to infer D and trimming. The sample records 150,000 to 200,000 clones, around 80% being singletons. This entry comes from a study of blood T cell repertoires in COVID-19. Study context: COVID-19 samples, acute and convalescent, were from the United States, Italy and Spain. Sample material is recorded as cDNA or gDNA derived from T cells, B-cell-depleted T cells, or PBMCs.

The CDR3 has 14 amino acids. V was pared by 8 bases and J by 0 bases, with 10 bases between. Germline V lookup: CDR1 LNHDA, CDR2 SQIVND (reference sequence). This rearrangement joins TRBV19 to TRBJ2-2, with D possibly TRBD1 on 6 matching bases. The sequence was collected from an elderly woman with acute or convalescent COVID-19. The sequencing input was peripheral blood. CDR3 region: CASRTVTNTGELFF. For the CDR3, the DNA is TGTGCCAGTCGGACAGTAACGAACACCGGGGAGCTGTTTTTT. The entire variable domain, with the rest obtained from reference TRBV19 and TRBJ2-2, is as follows: DGGITQSPKYLFRKEGQNVTLSCEQNLNHDAMYWYRQDPGQGLRLIYYSQIVNDFQKGDIAEGYSVSREKKESFPLTVTSAQKNPTAFYLCASRTVTNTGELFFGEGSRLTVL.